This TCR beta chain was documented in a study of blood T cell repertoires in COVID-19 (dated by TCRdb to 2020 to 2022). For the study in its entirety: The collaborator samples originated in the United States, Italy and Spain and spanned the acute and convalescent phases of COVID-19. Sample metadata almost always included a de-identified subject ID, COVID-19 status, age in years and sex. Samples came from the ongoing ImmuneRACE study (first 160 participants) plus 1,254 subjects from 6 global collaborators. The repertoires were made available in a free public database intended to serve as a resource for research on the immune response to SARS-CoV-2. The prospective study material was composed of cDNA or gDNA derived from T cells, B-cell-depleted T cells, or PBMCs. Subjects who had been exposed to COVID-19, were actively infected with it, or had recovered from it provided the deeply sampled blood TCRbeta repertoires that made up the dataset. HLA class I and class II types, where available, came from metadata supplied by the sample provider rather than from assay-based typing. Results and caveats for the whole study, not just this receptor: Clinical and demographic metadata were provided uncurated, with the amount varying by source and participant.

TCRbeta CDR3 regions were amplified from genomic DNA by means of the immunoSEQ Assay, a bias-controlled multiplex PCR. The authors processed their data as follows. Nucleated cell counts per sample were estimated from amplification of reference gene primers within the assay. Sequence reads were collapsed and filtered to measure the absolute abundance of every unique TCRbeta CDR3 rearrangement. For each sample, productive Simpson clonality was calculated by taking the square root of Simpson's diversity index across productive rearrangements. TCRdb mirrors the immuneACCESS table, restricted to in-frame sequences. Some clones are absent from its copies; in checked studies, under half trace to an unresolved V gene, and the reason for the others is unknown. V, J and clone size reflect that table, while D and trimming were determined from the DNA. The sample includes about 410,000 clones, with around 91% observed a single time. The top ten hold approximately 1.5% of the sample.

CDR1 and CDR2 were assigned from the germline V gene as SQVTM and ANQGSEA. Compared with germline, V lacks 6 bases and J lacks 4 bases; bases without a gene match: 7. From its cysteine to its phenylalanine, the CDR3 spans 13 amino acids. Only CDR3 DNA remains: 39 bases, in frame from the first base. On this clone: This receptor's antigen is unknown. Base qualities are not recorded, but no much larger clone differs from it by a single base.

At one collaborating source in Seattle, patients were enrolled during active infection and were followed longitudinally through the course of disease. Whole blood was collected in K2EDTA tubes by collaborating institutions according to the institutions' own protocols. Collaborator samples were shipped for TCRbeta analysis as frozen whole blood, isolated PBMCs, or DNA extracted from either sample type. The clonotype originates from a woman between 35 and 50 years old with COVID-19, enrolled during active disease. In this chain, TRBV29-1 is recombined with TRBJ1-1; 8 bases in the junction line up with TRBD1. The sequenced sample was peripheral blood. The CDR3 region reads CSVEGQVSTEAFF. The sequenced DNA: TGCAGCGTCGAGGGACAGGTCTCCACTGAAGCTTTCTTT.